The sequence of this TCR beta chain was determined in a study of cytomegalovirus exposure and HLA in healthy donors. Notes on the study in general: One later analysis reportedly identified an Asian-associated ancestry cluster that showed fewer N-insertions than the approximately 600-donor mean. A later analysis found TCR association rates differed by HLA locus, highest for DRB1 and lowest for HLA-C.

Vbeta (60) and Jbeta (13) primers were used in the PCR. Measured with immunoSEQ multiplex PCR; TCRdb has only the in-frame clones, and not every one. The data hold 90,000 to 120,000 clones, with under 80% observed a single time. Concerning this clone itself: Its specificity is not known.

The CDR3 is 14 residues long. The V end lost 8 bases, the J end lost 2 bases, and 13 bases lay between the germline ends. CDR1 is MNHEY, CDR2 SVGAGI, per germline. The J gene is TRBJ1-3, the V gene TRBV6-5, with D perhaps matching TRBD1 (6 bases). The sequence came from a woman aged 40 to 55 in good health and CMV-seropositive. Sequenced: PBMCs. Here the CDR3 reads CASGGSAAGNTIYF. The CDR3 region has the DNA TGTGCCAGCGGGGGCAGTGCTGCTGGAAACACCATATATTTT.